This T cell receptor beta chain was recorded in a study of blood T cells in healthy people across ages (dated by TCRdb to 2013 to 2016). In terms of the full investigation: In model experiments, roughly one uniquely barcoded TCR beta cDNA molecule per two T cells was captured by template switching. To track age-related changes in TCR beta repertoire diversity, the study relied on deep sequencing normalized with unique cDNA molecular identifiers. The study analyzed two additional independent replicas of 1 million unique cDNA reads from the same blood draw for two donors, one aged 18 to 29 and one aged 80 or older. To avoid experimental bias, donors of different ages were spread randomly across the sequencing lanes. The donors were divided into four age groups: young (average 16 years), middle-aged (approximately 41), aged (approximately 62) and long-lived (82).

On the study overall, not on this receptor specifically: Because the CMV infection status of the donors was unknown, age-related changes in expanded clonotypes may potentially have been confounded. The long-lived group showed more naive CD4+ T cells, fewer expanded clones and increased TCR diversity than the aged group, suggesting age selection. Observed TCR beta diversity per million T cells fell roughly linearly with age, and a significant reduction was already apparent by age around 44. Since profiling was done on bulk unsorted PBMCs, naive and antigen-experienced compartments could not be conclusively compared. Estimates of total diversity from one million sequenced T cells were regarded as lower bounds and underestimates. A strong correlation was found between observed TCR beta diversity and the percentage of naive T cells measured by flow cytometry.

The protocol used for the library was 5' RACE. The run used an Illumina HiSeq 2500. A second roughly 7 to 11 cycle PCR used a sample-barcoded 5' primer and a J-beta primer mix. Each TCR beta cDNA molecule received a unique molecular identifier from a template-switch 5' adaptor carrying 12 random nucleotides. At least 3 million CDR3-containing paired-end reads were obtained from each sample. First-strand cDNA synthesis was performed from all RNA using the Mint cDNA synthesis kit, with priming by a TRBC-specific oligonucleotide. All cDNA was treated with uracil-DNA glycosylase and then went through a first 18-cycle PCR with the universal primers M1SS and BC2_uni_R. The paper's data handling went like this. Each sample was normalized by randomly selecting 1 million high-quality reads, each carrying a distinct molecular identifier. Instead of being binned into consensus sequences, reads with shared molecular identifiers were discarded. MiTCR, with a Q25 quality threshold and the strictest error-elimination algorithm, was used for CDR3 identification, clonotype clustering and error correction. A nonparametric unseen species model with Euler transformation was used to estimate a lower bound on total TCR beta diversity. The public reads were quality trimmed at Q25 with fastp and then assembled into clones with MiXCR by TCRdb, keeping productive beta chains. Rows are combined by CDR3 protein, so each entry shows the most common genes and DNA. In this record, the V and J calls reflect TCRdb's handling and not the investigators' own analysis. In this sample the table shows more than 650,000 distinct CDR3 sequences, 22% of which occur a single time. The ten biggest clones cover around 21% of the sample.

Donors were 39 systemically healthy Caucasian individuals from Russia aged roughly 6 to 100 years. About 9.8 milliliters of peripheral blood were drawn from each donor into EDTA-treated Vacutainer tubes. PBMCs were isolated by Ficoll-Paque density-gradient centrifugation, with at least 7 million obtained per sample. Trizol reagent was used to extract total RNA from PBMCs, with at least 6 micrograms per sample. The percentages of naive CD45RAhigh/CD27high T cells were determined by flow cytometry on a PBMC aliquot from every donor. This clonotype was picked up a small number of times. What antigen it recognizes has not been identified. Nothing much larger sits one base from this clone, and base qualities are not available. The CDR3 covers 12 residues, taking in both the cysteine and the phenylalanine. Only the CDR3 part of the read is kept: 36 bases, read in frame from the first base. Between the V and J ends, shortened by 6 bases and 7 bases respectively, the junction contains 10 bases.

The specimen sequenced was blood. The sequence is built from TRBV12-3 or TRBV12-4 and TRBJ1-5, with the D gene uncertain. The clonotype originates from a man aged 65 to 79 in good health. The CDR3 corresponds to CASSPARQPQHF. The sequenced DNA is TGTGCCAGCAGCCCGGCCCGGCAGCCCCAGCATTTT.